Listed below are T cell receptor beta chains from one sample, sequenced in a study of shared clonotypes between healthy human individuals. This table comes from immunoSEQ multiplex PCR, and its TCRdb copy is limited to in-frame clones, with some not included. The repertoire includes approximately 2.3 million clones, 90% to 95% of them detected once, and about 0.39% sits in the top ten. The specimen was naive CD4+ T cells from PBMCs. These receptors all come from a man between 18 and 35 years old in good health. Some clones in this sample may be carry-over from other donors' samples. CDR3s include the opening cysteine and the closing phenylalanine or tryptophan. D genes are given only for firm matches.

d_call: -
v_call: TRBV7-8
j_call: TRBJ1-5
cdr3_aa: CASSFLTDQPQHF

d_call: -
v_call: TRBV10-1
j_call: TRBJ1-4
cdr3_aa: CASSGQSTNEKLFF

d_call: TRBD2
v_call: TRBV5-1
j_call: TRBJ2-3
cdr3_aa: CASSSQGSGFTDTQYF

d_call: -
v_call: TRBV11-2
j_call: TRBJ2-6
cdr3_aa: CASRTRRRNLSGANVLTF

d_call: -
v_call: TRBV7-2
j_call: TRBJ1-1
cdr3_aa: CASSLSGTNTEAFF

d_call: -
v_call: TRBV9
j_call: TRBJ2-1
cdr3_aa: CASSEPARHHEQFF

d_call: -
v_call: TRBV19
j_call: TRBJ2-7
cdr3_aa: CASIRYVSYEQYF

d_call: TRBD2
v_call: TRBV4-1
j_call: TRBJ2-1
cdr3_aa: CASSQEGRGGNEQFF

d_call: TRBD1
v_call: TRBV6-1
j_call: TRBJ1-1
cdr3_aa: CASSGRGQMNTEAFF

d_call: TRBD1
v_call: TRBV27
j_call: TRBJ2-5
cdr3_aa: CASSPIRDRRLTFLETQYF

d_call: TRBD2
v_call: TRBV5-6
j_call: TRBJ2-1
cdr3_aa: CASSWGGLADNEQFF

d_call: -
v_call: TRBV19
j_call: TRBJ2-7
cdr3_aa: CASGEGGPSYEQYF

d_call: -
v_call: TRBV4-1
j_call: TRBJ2-1
cdr3_aa: CASSQNTGTWQFF

d_call: -
v_call: TRBV5-1
j_call: TRBJ1-5
cdr3_aa: CASSLGALGGSGQPQHF

d_call: TRBD2
v_call: TRBV5-1
j_call: TRBJ2-3
cdr3_aa: CASSGTSGGRADTQYF

d_call: TRBD1
v_call: TRBV4-2
j_call: TRBJ2-7
cdr3_aa: CASSQETGGTYEQYF

d_call: -
v_call: TRBV5-1
j_call: TRBJ2-2
cdr3_aa: CASGKEETNTGELFF

d_call: TRBD1
v_call: TRBV27
j_call: TRBJ2-5
cdr3_aa: CASSFRQGPAGETQYF

d_call: -
v_call: TRBV29-1
j_call: TRBJ2-3
cdr3_aa: CSMEGGGGTDTQYF

d_call: -
v_call: TRBV7-9
j_call: TRBJ2-3
cdr3_aa: CASSLLGPDTQYF

d_call: -
v_call: TRBV28
j_call: TRBJ2-7
cdr3_aa: CASSSVGQPRSPYEQYF

d_call: TRBD1
v_call: TRBV28
j_call: TRBJ2-4
cdr3_aa: CASRTGGKNIQYF

d_call: TRBD2
v_call: TRBV27
j_call: TRBJ2-1
cdr3_aa: CASSYGTSGSNEQFF

d_call: -
v_call: TRBV28
j_call: TRBJ2-7
cdr3_aa: CASSSSPGYEQYF

d_call: -
v_call: TRBV5-8
j_call: TRBJ2-7
cdr3_aa: CASNLGGQIYEQYF

d_call: TRBD1
v_call: TRBV6-5
j_call: TRBJ1-2
cdr3_aa: CASSTWDRGHGYTF

d_call: TRBD2
v_call: TRBV19
j_call: TRBJ2-5
cdr3_aa: CASRTGTRSETQYF

d_call: -
v_call: TRBV5-1
j_call: TRBJ2-1
cdr3_aa: CASSPVSSAGNEQFF

d_call: -
v_call: TRBV28
j_call: TRBJ1-1
cdr3_aa: CASIGRLNTEAFF

d_call: -
v_call: TRBV28
j_call: TRBJ1-2
cdr3_aa: CASSLGTYGYTF

d_call: TRBD2
v_call: TRBV19
j_call: TRBJ2-7
cdr3_aa: CASSISLAGSSYEQYF

d_call: -
v_call: TRBV28
j_call: TRBJ1-5
cdr3_aa: CASSLWRQGNAQPQHF

d_call: -
v_call: TRBV5-1
j_call: TRBJ1-2
cdr3_aa: CASSLGDKGYGYTF

d_call: TRBD2
v_call: TRBV27
j_call: TRBJ2-4
cdr3_aa: CASSLGGLAENIQYF

d_call: -
v_call: TRBV29-1
j_call: TRBJ1-1
cdr3_aa: CSVEDRGIMTEAFF

d_call: -
v_call: TRBV5-1
j_call: TRBJ2-5
cdr3_aa: CASSLGQVVETQYF

d_call: -
v_call: TRBV7-8
j_call: TRBJ2-3
cdr3_aa: CASRQTFPLTGTDTQYF

d_call: TRBD2
v_call: TRBV9
j_call: TRBJ2-1
cdr3_aa: CASSIRGLAGLASYNEQFF

d_call: -
v_call: TRBV7-9
j_call: TRBJ2-7
cdr3_aa: CASSLGGVEEQYF

d_call: -
v_call: TRBV28
j_call: TRBJ1-4
cdr3_aa: CASRRVATNEKLFF

d_call: TRBD2
v_call: TRBV2
j_call: TRBJ2-3
cdr3_aa: CASSGGGRIGTQYF

d_call: -
v_call: TRBV4-3
j_call: TRBJ2-2
cdr3_aa: CASSDRGELFF

d_call: -
v_call: TRBV6-4
j_call: TRBJ2-1
cdr3_aa: CASSAGEAYNEQFF

d_call: -
v_call: TRBV14
j_call: TRBJ2-1
cdr3_aa: CASSQVYRLHNEQFF

d_call: -
v_call: TRBV6-5
j_call: TRBJ1-1
cdr3_aa: CASSYSLAVLNTEAFF

d_call: TRBD1
v_call: TRBV18
j_call: TRBJ2-7
cdr3_aa: CASSQGQGDVEQYF

d_call: TRBD2
v_call: TRBV5-1
j_call: TRBJ2-7
cdr3_aa: CASSAGAGGTYEQYF

d_call: TRBD2
v_call: TRBV5-1
j_call: TRBJ2-7
cdr3_aa: CASSLGLAGGSYEQYF

d_call: -
v_call: TRBV15
j_call: TRBJ2-4
cdr3_aa: CATSSGDIQYF

d_call: -
v_call: TRBV5-1
j_call: TRBJ1-3
cdr3_aa: CASSFTGLSGNTIYF

d_call: TRBD1
v_call: TRBV2
j_call: TRBJ1-5
cdr3_aa: CASCQTGGKQPQHF

d_call: -
v_call: TRBV25-1
j_call: TRBJ1-4
cdr3_aa: CASSAGGVANEKLFF

d_call: TRBD2
v_call: TRBV28
j_call: TRBJ2-5
cdr3_aa: CASSSPSWEGTKAQYF